This section outlines one TCR beta chain sequence together with its context. This entry is derived from a study of T cells in localized non-small cell lung cancer. The germline V and J ends were trimmed by 6 bases and 2 bases, with 11 bases remaining between them. This CDR3 is 14 amino acids long. From germline, CDR1 is MNHEY and CDR2 SMNVEV (reference sequence). Here immunoSEQ multiplex PCR was the method, and the copy in TCRdb shows in-frame clones only, minus some. Of some 30,000 clones detected, less than 95% appear once; the ten largest clones hold 10% to 15%. Sequenced here: peripheral blood mononuclear cells, sampled before any cancer treatment. The chain employs TRBV27 and TRBJ2-1; D call uncertain. The receptor comes from a female donor aged 60 or older with stage II lung adenocarcinoma. CDR3 DNA: TGTGCCAGCAGGTGGGTTGCCACCTACAATGAGCAGTTCTTC. Protein product: CASRWVATYNEQFF.